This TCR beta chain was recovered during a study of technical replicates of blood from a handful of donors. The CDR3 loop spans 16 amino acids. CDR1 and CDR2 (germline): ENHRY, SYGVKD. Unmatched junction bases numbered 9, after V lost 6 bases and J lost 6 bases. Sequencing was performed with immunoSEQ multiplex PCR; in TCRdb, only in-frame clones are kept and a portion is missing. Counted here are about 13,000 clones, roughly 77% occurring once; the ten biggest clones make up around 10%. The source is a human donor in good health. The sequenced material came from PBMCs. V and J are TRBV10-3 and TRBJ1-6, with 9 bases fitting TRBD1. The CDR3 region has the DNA TGTGCCATCAGCGGGGGACAGGGAAATTTTAATTCACCCCTCCACTTT. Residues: CAISGGQGNFNSPLHF.